This T cell receptor (beta chain) emerged from a study of blood T cell repertoires in COVID-19. Germline-derived CDR1 and CDR2 are LNHDA and SQIVND (reference sequence). The CDR3 has 13 residues. J was trimmed by 12 bases and V by 6 bases; bases with no gene match: 10. Source study methods: Reference gene primer amplification gave estimated nucleated cell counts. The protocol was immunoSEQ multiplex PCR, while the TCRdb copy is restricted to in-frame clones and leaves out a portion. V and J calls and clone size are given by that table; D and trimming were obtained from the DNA. Here the sample spans about 180,000 clones, around nine tenths being singletons.

The sample was peripheral blood. The chain joins TRBV19 to TRBJ1-1; 10 bases map to TRBD1. The source of this sequence is a woman aged 70-85 years with COVID-19, enrolled during active disease. The CDR3 coding sequence is TGTGCCAGTAGCGACAGGGGGCGTAGGTGGACTTTCTTT. Translating gives CASSDRGRRWTFF. Complete variable domain (other parts from reference TRBV19 and TRBJ1-1): DGGITQSPKYLFRKEGQNVTLSCEQNLNHDAMYWYRQDPGQGLRLIYYSQIVNDFQKGDIAEGYSVSREKKESFPLTVTSAQKNPTAFYLCASSDRGRRWTFFGQGTRLTVV.